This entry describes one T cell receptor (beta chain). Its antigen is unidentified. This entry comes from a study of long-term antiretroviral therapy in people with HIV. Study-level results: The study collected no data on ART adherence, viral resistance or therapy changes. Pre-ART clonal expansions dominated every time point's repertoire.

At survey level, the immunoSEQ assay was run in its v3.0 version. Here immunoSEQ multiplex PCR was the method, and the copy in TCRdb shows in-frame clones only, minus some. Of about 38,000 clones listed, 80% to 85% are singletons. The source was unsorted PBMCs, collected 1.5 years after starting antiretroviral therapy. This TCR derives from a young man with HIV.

The CDR3 DNA is TGTGCCAGCAATGGACAGGGTCCCTACGAGCAGTACTTC. Its translation is CASNGQGPYEQYF. The J gene is TRBJ2-7, the V gene TRBV25-1; 8 nucleotides align to TRBD1. With 7 bases clipped from V and 2 bases from J, the junction kept 4 bases outside the gene matches. Germline CDR1 reads MGHDK; CDR2 reads SYGVNS. The CDR3 loop spans 13 amino acids.